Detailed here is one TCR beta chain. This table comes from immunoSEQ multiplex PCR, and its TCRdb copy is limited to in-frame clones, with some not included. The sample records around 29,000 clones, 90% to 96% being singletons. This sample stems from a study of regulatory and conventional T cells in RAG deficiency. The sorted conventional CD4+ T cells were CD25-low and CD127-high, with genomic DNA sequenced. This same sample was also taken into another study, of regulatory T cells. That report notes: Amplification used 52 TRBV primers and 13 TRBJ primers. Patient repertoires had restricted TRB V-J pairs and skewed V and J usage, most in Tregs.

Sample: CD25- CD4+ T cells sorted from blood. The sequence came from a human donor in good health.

CDR3 amino acids: CASRQLQTGKETQYF. DNA of the CDR3: TGTGCCAGCCGTCAATTGCAGACAGGGAAAGAGACCCAGTACTTC. This sequence joins TRBV11-2 and TRBJ2-5; 7 positions match TRBD1. The germline gives CDR1 SGHAT, CDR2 FQNNGV. This CDR3 has 15 amino acids. Trimming at V came to 8 bases and at J to 3 bases, leaving 12 bases not matched to a gene.